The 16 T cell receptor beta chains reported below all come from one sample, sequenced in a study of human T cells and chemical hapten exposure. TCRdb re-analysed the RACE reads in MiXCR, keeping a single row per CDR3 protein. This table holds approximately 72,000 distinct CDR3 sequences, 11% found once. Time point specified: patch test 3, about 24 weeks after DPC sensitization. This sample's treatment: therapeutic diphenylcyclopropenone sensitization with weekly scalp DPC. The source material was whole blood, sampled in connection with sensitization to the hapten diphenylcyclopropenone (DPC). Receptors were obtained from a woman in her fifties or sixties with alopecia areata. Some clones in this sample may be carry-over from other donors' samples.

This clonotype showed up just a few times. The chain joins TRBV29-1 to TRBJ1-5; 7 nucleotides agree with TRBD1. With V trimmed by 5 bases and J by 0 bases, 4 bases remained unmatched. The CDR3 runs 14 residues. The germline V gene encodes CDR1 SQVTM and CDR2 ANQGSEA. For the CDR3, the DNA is TGCAGCGTTACACAGGGGAGTAGCAATCAGCCCCAGCATTTT. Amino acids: CSVTQGSSNQPQHF. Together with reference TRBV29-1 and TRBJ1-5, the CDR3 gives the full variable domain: SAVISQKPSRDICQRGTSLTIQCQVDSQVTMMFWYRQQPGQSLTLIATANQGSEATYESGFVIDKFPISRPNLTFSTLTVSNMSPEDSSIYLCSVTQGSSNQPQHFGDGTRLSIL.

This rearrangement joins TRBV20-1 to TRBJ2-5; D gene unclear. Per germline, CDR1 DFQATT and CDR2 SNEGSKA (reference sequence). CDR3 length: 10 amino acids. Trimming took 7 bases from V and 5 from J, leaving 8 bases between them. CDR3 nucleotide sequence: TGCAGTGGCCTCGGCGAGACCCAGTACTTC. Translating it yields CSGLGETQYF.

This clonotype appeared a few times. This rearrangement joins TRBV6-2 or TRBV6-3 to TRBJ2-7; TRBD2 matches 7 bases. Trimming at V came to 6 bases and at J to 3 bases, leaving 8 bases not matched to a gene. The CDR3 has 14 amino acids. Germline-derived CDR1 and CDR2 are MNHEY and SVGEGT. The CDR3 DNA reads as TGTGCCAGCAGACGACAAGCGGGGTACTACGAGCAGTACTTC. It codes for CASRRQAGYYEQYF.

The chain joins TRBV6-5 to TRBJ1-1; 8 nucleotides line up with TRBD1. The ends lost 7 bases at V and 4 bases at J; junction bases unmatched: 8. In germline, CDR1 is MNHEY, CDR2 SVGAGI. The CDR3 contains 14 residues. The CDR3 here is CASKIQGVGTEAFF. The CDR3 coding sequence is TGTGCCAGCAAGATACAGGGGGTTGGCACTGAAGCTTTCTTT.

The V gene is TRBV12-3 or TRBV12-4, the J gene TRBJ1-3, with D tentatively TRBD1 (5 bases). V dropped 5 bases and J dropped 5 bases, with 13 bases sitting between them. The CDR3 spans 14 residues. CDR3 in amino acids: CASSRRTSRNTIYF. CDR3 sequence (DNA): TGTGCCAGCAGTCGACGGACATCCAGAAACACCATATATTTT.

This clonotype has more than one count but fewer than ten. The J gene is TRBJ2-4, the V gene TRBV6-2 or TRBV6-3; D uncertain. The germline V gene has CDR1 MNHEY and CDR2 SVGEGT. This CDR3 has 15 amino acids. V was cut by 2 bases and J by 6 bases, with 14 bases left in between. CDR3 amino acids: CASSYGQKPGNIQYF. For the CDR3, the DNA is TGTGCCAGCAGTTACGGGCAAAAACCGGGAAACATTCAGTACTTC.

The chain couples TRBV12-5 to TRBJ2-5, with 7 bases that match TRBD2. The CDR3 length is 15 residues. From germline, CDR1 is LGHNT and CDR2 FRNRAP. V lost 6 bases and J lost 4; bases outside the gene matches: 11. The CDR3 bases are TGTGCTAGTGGCCCGGGGGGAAGGGTCATAGAGACCCAGTACTTC. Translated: CASGPGGRVIETQYF.

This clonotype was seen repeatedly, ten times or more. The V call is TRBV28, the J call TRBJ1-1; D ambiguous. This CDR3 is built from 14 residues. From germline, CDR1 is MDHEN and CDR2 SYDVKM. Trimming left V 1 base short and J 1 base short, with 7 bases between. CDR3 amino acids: CASSLYNKNTEAFF. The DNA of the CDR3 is TGTGCCAGCAGTTTATATAACAAGAACACTGAAGCTTTCTTT.

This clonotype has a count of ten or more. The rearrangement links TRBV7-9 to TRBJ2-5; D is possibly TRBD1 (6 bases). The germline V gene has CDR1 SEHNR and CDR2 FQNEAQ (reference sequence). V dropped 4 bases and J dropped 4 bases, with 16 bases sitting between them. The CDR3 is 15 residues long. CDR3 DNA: TGTGCCAGCAGCTCACACAGGGACGGTATAGAGACCCAGTACTTC. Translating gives CASSSHRDGIETQYF.

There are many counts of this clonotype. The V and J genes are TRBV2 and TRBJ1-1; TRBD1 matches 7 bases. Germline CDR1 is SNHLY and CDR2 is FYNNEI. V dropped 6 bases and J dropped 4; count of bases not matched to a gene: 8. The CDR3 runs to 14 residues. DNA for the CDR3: TGTGCCAGCAGGGGAGACAGGGTCGGCACTGAAGCTTTCTTT. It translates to CASRGDRVGTEAFF.

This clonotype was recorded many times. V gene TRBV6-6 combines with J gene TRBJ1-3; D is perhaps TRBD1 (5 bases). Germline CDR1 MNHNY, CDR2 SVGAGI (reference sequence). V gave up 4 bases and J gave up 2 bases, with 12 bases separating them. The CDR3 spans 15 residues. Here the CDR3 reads CASSSLGGTGNTIYF. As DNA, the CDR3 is TGTGCCAGCAGTTCTCTTGGGGGGACTGGAAACACCATATATTTT.

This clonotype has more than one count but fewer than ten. CDR3 nucleotide sequence: TGTGCCAGCAGTGAGCAGGAGAGCACTGAAGCTTTCTTT. It codes for CASSEQESTEAFF. The chain joins TRBV6-4 to TRBJ1-1, with D hard to call. V lost 3 bases and J lost 4, with 9 bases in between. This CDR3 comprises 13 residues. Germline lookup yields CDR1 MRHNA and CDR2 SNTAGT.

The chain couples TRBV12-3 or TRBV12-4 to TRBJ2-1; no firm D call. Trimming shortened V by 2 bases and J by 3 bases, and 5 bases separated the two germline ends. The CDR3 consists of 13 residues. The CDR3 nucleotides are TGTGCCAGCAGTTTAACCCGCTACAATGAGCAGTTCTTC. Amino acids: CASSLTRYNEQFF.

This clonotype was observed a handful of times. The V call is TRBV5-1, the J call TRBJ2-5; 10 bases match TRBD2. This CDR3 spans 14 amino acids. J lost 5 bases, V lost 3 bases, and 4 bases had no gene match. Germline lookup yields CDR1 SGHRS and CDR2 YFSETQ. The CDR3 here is CASSSAGGPETQYF. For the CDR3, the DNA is TGCGCCAGCAGCTCAGCGGGGGGGCCGGAGACCCAGTACTTC.

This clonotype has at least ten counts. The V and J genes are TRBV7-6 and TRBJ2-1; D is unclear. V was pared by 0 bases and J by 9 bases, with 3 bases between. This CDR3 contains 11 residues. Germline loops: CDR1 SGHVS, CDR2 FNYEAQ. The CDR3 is CASSLAGEQFF. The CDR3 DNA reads TGTGCCAGCAGCTTAGCCGGTGAGCAGTTCTTC.

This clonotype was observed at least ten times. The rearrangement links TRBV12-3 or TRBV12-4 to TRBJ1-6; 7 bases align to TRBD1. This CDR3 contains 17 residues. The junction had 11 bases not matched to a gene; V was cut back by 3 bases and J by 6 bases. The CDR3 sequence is CASSFLNMDRSNSPLHF. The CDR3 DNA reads TGTGCCAGCAGTTTCTTGAATATGGACAGGTCTAATTCACCCCTCCACTTT.